Sequencing of this TCR beta chain was carried out in a study of OX40 agonist ivuxolimab in advanced cancers. Data came from immunoSEQ multiplex PCR; TCRdb stores just in-frame clones and leaves some out. The sample gives some 44,000 clones, approximately 83% of which show up once; roughly 23% is in the top ten. This clone was counted a single time. Looked up from germline, CDR1 is LGHNT and CDR2 is FRNRAP. The V and J ends lost 9 bases and 0 bases respectively, with 13 bases between them. The CDR3 has 14 amino acids. The V call is TRBV12-5, the J call TRBJ2-3; D is unclear. Material: CD4+ or CD8+ T cells sorted from blood, obtained in a trial of the OX40 agonist ivuxolimab. This TCR was recovered from an adult with an advanced solid tumor such as melanoma, head and neck, liver or kidney cancer. CDR3 residues: CASQPMTSTDTQYF. In DNA form, the CDR3 reads TGTGCTAGCCAGCCGATGACCAGCACAGATACGCAGTATTTT.